These 12 T cell receptor beta chains were all obtained from the same sample, sequenced in a study of blood T cells in healthy people across ages. Primed by a sample-barcoded 5' primer and a J-beta primer mix, a second PCR proceeded for roughly 7 to 12 cycles. TCRdb analysed the 5' RACE reads with MiXCR anew, one entry per CDR3 protein. The sample holds under 750,000 distinct CDR3 sequences, 40% to 50% seen once. Sequences were obtained from blood. The receptors shown here come from a man older than 75 in good health.

There are many counts of this clonotype. The CDR3 sequence: CASSQRRSGTRGETQYF. The CDR3 DNA is TGCGCCAGCAGCCAACGACGATCCGGGACTAGGGGTGAGACCCAGTACTTC. This chain connects TRBV4-3 to TRBJ2-5, with 8 bases that match TRBD2. Germline V gene data show CDR1 as LGHNA and CDR2 as YSLEER. The CDR3 has 17 amino acids. The V segment lost 2 bases and the J segment 5 bases; nucleotides outside the gene matches: 13.

The rearrangement joins TRBV20-1 to TRBJ2-7; TRBD1 is a possible D gene (5 bases). CDR3 length: 14 amino acids. Germline-derived CDR1 and CDR2 are DFQATT and SNEGSKA (reference sequence). V was trimmed by 3 bases and J by 7 bases, leaving 19 bases between them. The CDR3 is CSASGAVSYNEQYF. CDR3 nucleotide sequence: TGCAGTGCTAGTGGGGCTGTATCCTACAATGAGCAGTACTTC.

The chain employs TRBV5-1 and TRBJ1-1; D remains ambiguous. Germline V gene lookup returns CDR1 SGHRS and CDR2 YFSETQ. V shed 4 bases and J shed 8 bases, with 21 bases lying between them. CDR3 size: 15 residues. Here the CDR3 reads CASSMDGGNSREAFF. CDR3 nucleotides: TGCGCCAGCAGCATGGACGGAGGTAACTCTCGGGAAGCTTTCTTT.

The chain has TRBV15 and TRBJ2-7; 7 bases fit TRBD1. This CDR3 region has 13 residues. Germline V lookup: CDR1 LNHNV, CDR2 YYDKDF (reference sequence). J gave up 5 bases and V 2 bases, and 3 bases lay outside the gene matches. CDR3 residues: CATSRIQGNEQYF. CDR3 nucleotides: TGTGCCACCAGCAGAATACAGGGGAACGAGCAGTACTTC.

The gene calls are TRBV10-3 and TRBJ2-1; D remains ambiguous. Germline V gives CDR1 ENHRY, CDR2 SYGVKD. V gave up 6 bases and J gave up 5 bases, with 11 bases separating them. The CDR3 covers 13 residues. The CDR3 sequence: CAIRHVQNNEQFF. The CDR3 DNA reads TGTGCCATCAGACACGTCCAGAACAATGAGCAGTTCTTC.

This clonotype was seen a few times. The J gene is TRBJ2-2, the V gene TRBV6-4; D remains ambiguous. Trimming took off 8 bases at V and 3 bases at J, with 19 bases between the two ends. CDR1 is MRHNA and CDR2 is SNTAGT in the germline V gene. This CDR3 is 16 amino acids long. The CDR3 sequence is CASRSSVGSDTGELFF. CDR3 DNA sequence: TGTGCCAGCCGGTCTTCTGTCGGTTCCGACACCGGGGAGCTGTTTTTT.

The chain couples TRBV3-1 to TRBJ1-1; no firm D call. The length of the CDR3 is 13 residues. Germline CDR1 is LGHDT and CDR2 is YNNKEL (reference sequence). The V and J ends lost 3 bases and 4 bases respectively, with 9 bases between them. CDR3 coding DNA: TGTGCCAGCAGCCATAACCGGGCCACTGAAGCTTTCTTT. It specifies CASSHNRATEAFF.

The chain employs TRBV29-1 and TRBJ1-2, with 7 bases matching TRBD1. Losses at the gene ends were 5 bases for V and 5 bases for J; bases not matched to a gene: 17. Germline values: CDR1 SQVTM, CDR2 ANQGSEA. The CDR3 is 16 amino acids. CDR3 nucleotide sequence: TGCAGCGTTTGGGTCTCTCGACAGGGACTTGGGTATGGCTACACCTTC. Protein: CSVWVSRQGLGYGYTF.

J is TRBJ2-7 and V is TRBV6-6; 11 positions agree with TRBD2. This CDR3 is 13 amino acids long. The ends lost 11 bases at V and 7 bases at J; junction bases unmatched: 10. Germline V gene data show CDR1 as MNHNY and CDR2 as SVGAGI (reference sequence). The CDR3 spells CAGGLAGGDEQYF. CDR3 coding DNA: TGTGCCGGCGGATTAGCGGGGGGGGATGAGCAGTACTTC.

The CDR3: CASSLRRLVAKNIQYF. The CDR3 region has the DNA TGTGCCAGCAGTCTGCGTCGACTAGTGGCCAAAAACATTCAGTACTTC. The gene calls are TRBV2 and TRBJ2-4, with TRBD2 as a possible D gene (6 bases). Looked up from germline, CDR1 is SNHLY and CDR2 is FYNNEI. This CDR3 is built from 16 residues. Trimming cost V 5 bases and J 1 base, with 15 bases left between them.

CDR3 protein: CAIARGPYNEQFF. DNA of the CDR3: TGTGCCATCGCGCGGGGGCCCTACAATGAGCAGTTCTTC. The chain links TRBV6-2 or TRBV6-3 to TRBJ2-1; perhaps TRBD2 as D (7 bases). The CDR3 spans 13 residues. The V gene lost 10 bases and the J gene lost 2 bases, with 12 bases spanning the gap. Per the germline V gene, CDR1 is MNHEY and CDR2 is SVGEGT.

This sequence joins TRBV10-2 and TRBJ2-5; D is possibly TRBD1 or TRBD2 (6 bases each). Trimming stripped 1 base from V and 4 bases from J, with 10 bases between. Germline CDR1 reads WSHSY; CDR2 reads SAAADI. The CDR3 has 14 amino acids. As DNA, the CDR3 is TGCGCCAGCAGTGAGTGGGGGGCCGGAGAGACCCAGTACTTC. Amino acid sequence: CASSEWGAGETQYF.